This T cell receptor beta chain was found in a study of T cells in localized non-small cell lung cancer. V lost 3 bases, J lost 7 bases, and 8 bases stayed unmatched. Germline-derived CDR1 and CDR2 are SQVTM and ANQGSEA. The CDR3 covers 13 residues. Clones were sequenced by immunoSEQ multiplex PCR, and TCRdb holds only the in-frame ones, with some missing. The sample has 45,000 to 70,000 clones; more than 80% are singletons. V is TRBV29-1 and J is TRBJ1-2, with 7 positions matching TRBD1. The TCR originated in a woman between 40 and 69 years old with stage I lung adenocarcinoma. Sample: peripheral blood, taken before any cancer treatment. The CDR3 loop reads CSVEGPGGSGYTF. The CDR3 bases are TGCAGCGTTGAGGGCCCAGGGGGATCTGGCTACACCTTC.